The table lists the clone carrying this T cell receptor (beta chain) with a few counts. Its antigen is as yet unknown. Primers: 60 Vbeta forward and 13 Jbeta reverse. Data came from immunoSEQ multiplex PCR; TCRdb stores just in-frame clones and leaves some out. Among about 150,000 clones listed, roughly 90% were seen once. These data belong to a study of cytomegalovirus exposure and HLA in healthy donors. Points from the study as a whole: An analysis that was carried out later associated 17,000 or so TCR beta sequences with HLA alleles at 0.05 false discovery rate. Sequencing had likely introduced a cluster of highly shared sequence variants as an artifact. Exclusion as indistinguishable affected some V segments, including TRBV6-2 and TRBV6-3.

The germline CDR1 and CDR2 sequences are SEHNR and FQNEAQ (reference sequence). V dropped 4 bases and J dropped 9 bases, with 24 bases sitting between them. CDR3 length: 17 amino acids. This clonotype was sampled from a woman in her thirties or forties in good health and CMV-seronegative. The chain joins TRBV7-9 to TRBJ2-2; possibly TRBD2 for D (6 bases). The sample was PBMCs. Written as DNA, the CDR3 is TGTGCCAGCAGCTCGTCGACCCAGGGCCGGGGGAGGAGGGAGCTGTTTTTT. This translates into CASSSSTQGRGRRELFF.